This T cell receptor (beta chain) was retrieved from a study of shared clonotypes between healthy human individuals. Regarding the study as a whole: Relative to clonotypes present in all four donors, those not shared had lower generation probabilities. Naive subsets, compared against memory subsets, generally had larger estimated richness values.

A remark on this clone: The target antigen is unknown.

In the sorted-subset replicate PCRs, 200 ng DNA, roughly 29,000 T cell genomes, was used. Measured with immunoSEQ multiplex PCR; TCRdb has only the in-frame clones, and not every one. The table lists around 2.1 million clones, roughly 95% of them singletons. Deletions cut 4 bases from V and 7 bases from J, with 24 bases between. Germline assignment: CDR1 LGHNA and CDR2 YNFKEQ. The CDR3 is 17 amino acids. Nashville, Tennessee was home to all donors, who were Caucasian adults. This rearrangement joins TRBV4-2 to TRBJ2-3; D is unresolved. Sequenced: naive CD4+ T cells sorted from blood. Documented subset: CD45RA+ positively selected. This receptor was taken from a man younger than 30 in good health. The chain's CDR3 is CASSPDLRWTPMNTQYF. The CDR3 nucleotides are TGTGCCAGCAGCCCAGATTTAAGATGGACCCCCATGAATACGCAGTATTTT.